Below, one T cell receptor beta chain is given with its context. In the PCR, 60 Vbeta and 13 Jbeta primers were used. The data were produced by immunoSEQ multiplex PCR, yet TCRdb's version contains in-frame clones alone and is incomplete. The table records over 150,000 clones, about 88% of them present only once. The CDR3 covers 15 residues. The germline V gene encodes CDR1 ENHRY and CDR2 SYGVKD. V was pared by 3 bases and J by 1 base, with 12 bases between. The record originates from a study of cytomegalovirus exposure and HLA in healthy donors. This receptor was taken from a man in his thirties or forties in good health and CMV-seropositive. Sequences were obtained from PBMCs. The chain links TRBV10-3 to TRBJ2-5; D remains ambiguous. CDR3 coding DNA: TGTGCCATCAGTGATAGAACCGTCACCCAAGAGACCCAGTACTTC. Its protein product is CAISDRTVTQETQYF.